This entry is about one T cell receptor (beta chain). Its antigen is currently unknown. This sample stems from a study of Ad26.COV2.S vaccination and SARS-CoV-2 variants. Study-wide background: Ad26.COV2.S shots went into the muscle once or twice, 56 days apart.

The germline V gene encodes CDR1 MDHEN and CDR2 SYDVKM. The V end lost 2 bases, the J end lost 0 bases, and 11 bases lay between the germline ends. The CDR3 spans 15 residues. The treatment: some 20 received Ad26.COV2.S at low or high dose, single or two shots; a few received placebo; per-sample allocation not given. The study sampled participants on day 63 after the first vaccine or placebo injection. Vaccine was an Ad26 vector expressing Wuhan-strain SARS-CoV-2 spike. The table came from immunoSEQ multiplex PCR; TCRdb's copy has only in-frame clones and leaves some out. The repertoire holds about 400,000 clones, with around nine tenths as singletons. Whole-study findings and limits: With respect to non-spike TCR breadth, vaccine and placebo recipients were similar.

The sample consisted of peripheral blood, taken in a trial of Ad26.COV2.S vaccine versus placebo. The rearrangement uses TRBV28 and TRBJ2-7, with D perhaps TRBD1 (6 bases). The source of this sequence is a person between 18 and 65 years old who received the Ad26.COV2.S COVID-19 vaccine or a placebo. Here the CDR3 reads CASSLGDRCSYEQYF. CDR3 coding DNA: TGTGCCAGCAGTTTAGGTGACAGGTGCTCCTACGAGCAGTACTTC.